This TCR beta chain was sequenced for a study of blood T cell repertoires in COVID-19. Assay: immunoSEQ multiplex PCR; the TCRdb copy retains only in-frame clones and omits some. The sample contains around 70,000 clones, around 93% of which appear only once. The CDR3 has 17 residues. CDR1 and CDR2 (germline): SGHTA, FQGNSA. Germline trimming cut 2 bases from V and 1 base from J; bases unmatched to any gene: 6. The clonotype was recovered from a human donor in a cohort sampled during active COVID-19. The rearrangement uses TRBV7-2 and TRBJ2-3, with 10 positions matching TRBD2. The specimen was peripheral blood. CDR3 amino acids: CASSLSRGTSGTDTQYF. The CDR3 bases are TGTGCCAGCAGCTTATCTAGAGGGACTAGCGGCACAGATACGCAGTATTTT.